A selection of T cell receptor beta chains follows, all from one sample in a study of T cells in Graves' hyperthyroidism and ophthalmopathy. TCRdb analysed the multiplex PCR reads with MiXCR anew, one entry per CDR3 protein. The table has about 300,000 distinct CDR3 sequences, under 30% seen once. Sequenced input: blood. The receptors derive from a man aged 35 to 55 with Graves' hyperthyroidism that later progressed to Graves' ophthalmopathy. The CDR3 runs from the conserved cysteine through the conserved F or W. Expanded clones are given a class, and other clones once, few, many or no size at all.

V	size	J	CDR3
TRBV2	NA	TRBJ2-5	CASSPRLGGRRQETQYF
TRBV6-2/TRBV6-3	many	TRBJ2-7	CASSSHQLLRGSSYEQYF
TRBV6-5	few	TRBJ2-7	CASSYSRNRDRDYEQYF
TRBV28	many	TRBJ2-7	CASSSPGWGGSYEQYF
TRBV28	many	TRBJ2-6	CASSTGVGANVLTF
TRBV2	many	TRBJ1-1	CASRRGNEAFF
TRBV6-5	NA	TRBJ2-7	CASSYVHEQYF
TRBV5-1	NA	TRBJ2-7	CASSPPRLGGDEQYF
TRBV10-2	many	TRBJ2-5	CASSDPDRQETQYF
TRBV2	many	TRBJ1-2	CASSVGGIYGYTF